This TCR beta chain was identified in a study of cytomegalovirus exposure and HLA in healthy donors. General study points: No immune exposure information besides CMV serostatus was available. Analysis was carried out at a later point, and it linked a missense DCLRE1C variant to TCR beta V- and J-gene trimming. An analysis done earlier found most TCR beta V segments productive about 87% or about 30% of the time. In vitro experiments confirmed that a few CMV-associated chains were specific for CMV antigens.

The PCR had 60 Vbeta and 13 Jbeta primers. Produced via immunoSEQ multiplex PCR; TCRdb's table is partial and in-frame only. The listing records fewer than 100,000 clones. The CDR3 contains 14 residues. From germline, CDR1 is LGHNA and CDR2 YNFKEQ. Germline trimming cut 7 bases from V and 10 bases from J; bases unmatched to any gene: 8. About this clone itself: Antigen: not known.

The chain couples TRBV4-2 to TRBJ1-6; 9 bases line up with TRBD1. The clonotype was recovered from a man aged 50 to 59 in good health and CMV-seronegative. The sequencing input was PBMCs. CDR3 nucleotides: TGTGCCAGCATCATGGACAGGGGTGGATCACCCCTCCACTTT. It codes for CASIMDRGGSPLHF.